This T cell receptor (beta chain) was recovered during a study of CD8 T cells in ankylosing spondylitis. Study-level findings and limits: It appeared that ankylosing spondylitis blood was characterized by a TCR beta motif of eight highly homologous variants.

Trimming stripped 0 bases from V and 4 bases from J, with 22 bases between. Per germline, CDR1 SGDLS and CDR2 YYNGEE. The CDR3 runs 18 residues. Many counts were recorded for this clonotype. Its antigen is currently unknown. One entry per CDR3 protein, called by TCRdb with MiXCR from the 5' RACE reads. Here the sample spans around 30,000 distinct CDR3 sequences, about 5.2% being singletons. The sample taken for sequencing was blood, either unsorted or a sorted T cell fraction (not recorded which). The chain combines TRBV9 with TRBJ1-1; perhaps TRBD1 as D (5 bases). The sequence came from a female donor with ankylosing spondylitis or in good health (not recorded which). The CDR3 nucleotides are TGTGCCAGCAGCGTAGTCGGGGGTGATTCATTAGGCATCACTGAAGCTTTCTTT. Amino acid sequence: CASSVVGGDSLGITEAFF.